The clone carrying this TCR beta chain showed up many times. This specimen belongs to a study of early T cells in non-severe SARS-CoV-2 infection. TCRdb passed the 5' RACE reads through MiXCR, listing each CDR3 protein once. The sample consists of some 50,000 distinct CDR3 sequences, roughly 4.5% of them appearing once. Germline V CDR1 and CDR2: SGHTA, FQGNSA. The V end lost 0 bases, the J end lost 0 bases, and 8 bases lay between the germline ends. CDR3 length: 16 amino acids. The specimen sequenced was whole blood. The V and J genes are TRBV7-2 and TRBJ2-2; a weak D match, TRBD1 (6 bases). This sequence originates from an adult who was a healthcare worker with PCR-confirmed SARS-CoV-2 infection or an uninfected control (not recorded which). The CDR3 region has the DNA TGTGCCAGCAGCTTAGCGCGGACAGCGAACACCGGGGAGCTGTTTTTT. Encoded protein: CASSLARTANTGELFF.